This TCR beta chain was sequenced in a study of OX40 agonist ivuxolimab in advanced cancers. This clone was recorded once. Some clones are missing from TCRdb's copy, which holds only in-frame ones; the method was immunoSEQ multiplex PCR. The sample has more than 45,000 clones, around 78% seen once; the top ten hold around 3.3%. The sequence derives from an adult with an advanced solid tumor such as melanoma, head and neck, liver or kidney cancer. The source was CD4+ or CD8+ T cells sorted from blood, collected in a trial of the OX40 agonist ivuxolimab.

CDR3 residues: CASSQRQGVDTEAFF. CDR3 DNA sequence: TGTGCCAGCAGTCAACGACAGGGTGTCGACACTGAAGCTTTCTTT. This sequence joins TRBV27 and TRBJ1-1; 7 nucleotides match TRBD1. This CDR3 comprises 15 residues. Germline CDR1 reads MNHEY; CDR2 reads SMNVEV (reference sequence). Trimming removed 5 bases from V and 3 bases from J; junction bases left unmatched: 9.